The clone carrying this TCR beta chain came up many times. Its antigen remains unknown. The sample comes from a study of T-cell memory formation after mild COVID-19. The germline V gene encodes CDR1 DFQATT and CDR2 SNEGSKA (reference sequence). The ends lost 0 bases at V and 0 bases at J; junction bases unmatched: 3. This CDR3 has 16 residues. Points from the study as a whole: CD4+ clones that contracted lay mainly in CM and EM; CD8+ ones lay in EMRA.

Employing constant-segment primers, 5'RACE generated TCR alpha and TCR beta cDNA libraries bearing sample barcodes and UMIs. TCRdb redid the calling of the 5' RACE reads with MiXCR, one entry per CDR3 protein. The sample carries 300,000 to 350,000 distinct CDR3 sequences, roughly 13% recorded once. The chain joins TRBV20-1 to TRBJ2-7; 12 nucleotides agree with TRBD2. This clonotype originated in a man aged 18 to 30 who had mild COVID-19 (a few samples of this study predate the infection). Cell type and time point are not known. The sequencing sample was made of PBMCs or a T cell subset sorted from them (not recorded which). CDR3 sequence reads: CSARDSTSGGSYEQYF. The CDR3 DNA is TGCAGTGCTAGAGATTCGACTAGCGGGGGCTCCTACGAGCAGTACTTC.